The clone carrying this TCR beta chain has just a few counts. Its cognate antigen is unknown. The data derive from a study of read filtering for tumor transcriptome and immune sequencing. Study-wide context: Revised staging placed roughly 8 patients in R-ISS I, 15 to 20 in II, 6 or 7 in III. IR-seq gave about 4.05 to 11 million TCR reads per sample; RNA-seq gave roughly 80 to 1,300. Broader study findings: The CD138-negative fraction was mixed bone marrow immune cells, not pure T cells. Without single-read clonotypes, shared clonotype proportions correlated more between IR-seq and RNA-seq.

The CDR3 runs 14 residues. CDR1 and CDR2 (germline): DFQATT, SNEGSKA (reference sequence). V was cut by 0 bases and J by 6 bases, with 12 bases left in between. This library used about 400 ng RNA and molecular barcoded adaptors spanning alpha/delta and beta/gamma chains. MiXCR was run by TCRdb on the reads, yielding one entry per CDR3 protein. Of 94,000 or so distinct CDR3 sequences listed, over 9% are singletons. The rearrangement links TRBV20-1 to TRBJ2-1, with a tentative D call TRBD1 (7 bases). The receptor was derived from a donor aged 40 or over with multiple myeloma. What was sequenced was a population of CD138-negative cells sorted from bone marrow. The chain's CDR3 is CSARDGRGVNEQFF. CDR3 coding DNA: TGCAGTGCTAGAGATGGCAGGGGGGTCAATGAGCAGTTCTTC.